This T cell receptor beta chain originates from a study of cytomegalovirus exposure and HLA in healthy donors. Notes on the study in general: A further, later analysis showed that HLA-associated TCR beta chains (compared with equally common others) were more clonally expanded. For most TCR beta V segments, an earlier analysis put the productive rate at about 90% or about 30% of the time.

Per germline, CDR1 SGDLS and CDR2 YYNGEE. V lost 2 bases to trimming and J lost 4 bases, with 10 bases between them. This CDR3 is built from 15 residues. Worth noting for this clone: Its antigen is currently unknown.

Researchers ran the PCR with 60 Vbeta and 13 Jbeta primers. Method: immunoSEQ multiplex PCR; TCRdb's copy keeps in-frame clones and lacks some. This table holds around 150,000 clones, 70% to 90% found once. V usage is TRBV9 and J usage is TRBJ2-6; D uncertain. Sequencing was performed on PBMCs. The source is a man between 18 and 35 years old in good health and CMV-seropositive. CDR3 coding DNA: TGTGCCAGCAGCGTTGCGGAAATCGGGGCCAACGTCCTGACTTTC. Protein product: CASSVAEIGANVLTF.